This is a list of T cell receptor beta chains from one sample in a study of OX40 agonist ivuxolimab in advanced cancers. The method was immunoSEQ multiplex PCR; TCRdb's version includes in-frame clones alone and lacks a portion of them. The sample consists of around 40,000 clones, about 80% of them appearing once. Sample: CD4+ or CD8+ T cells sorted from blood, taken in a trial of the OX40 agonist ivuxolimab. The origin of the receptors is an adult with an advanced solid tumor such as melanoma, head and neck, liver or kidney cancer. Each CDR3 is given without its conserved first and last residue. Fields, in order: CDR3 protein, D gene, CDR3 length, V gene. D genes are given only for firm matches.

CDR3aa: ASSKGSSAGYGKPLH
d_gene: -
len: 15
v_gene: TRBV21-1

CDR3aa: ATQGPHGNQPQH
d_gene: -
len: 12
v_gene: TRBV19

CDR3aa: ASSPQTSGGRRLNTGELF
d_gene: TRBD2
len: 18
v_gene: TRBV4-1

CDR3aa: ASSLVDYTDTQY
d_gene: -
len: 12
v_gene: TRBV7-2

CDR3aa: SARQGKGETQY
d_gene: -
len: 11
v_gene: TRBV29-1

CDR3aa: ASSRDGYNEQF
d_gene: -
len: 11
v_gene: TRBV5-4

CDR3aa: ASSLRSSSYNEQF
d_gene: -
len: 13
v_gene: TRBV5-4

CDR3aa: ASSLQGWGNEQF
d_gene: -
len: 12
v_gene: TRBV7-2

CDR3aa: AWSRGTADTGELF
d_gene: -
len: 13
v_gene: TRBV30

CDR3aa: SVRGQDLQSSYNEQF
d_gene: TRBD1
len: 15
v_gene: TRBV29-1